This TCR beta chain was found in a study of T-cell reconstitution after alpha-beta-depleted transplantation in children. The TCRbeta library was prepared with unique molecular identifiers. TCRdb called the PCR reads again in MiXCR, with one record for every CDR3 protein. The sample shows around 380,000 distinct CDR3 sequences, approximately 10% of them seen only once. This clonotype was seen a few times. Germline V gene data show CDR1 as SGHTA and CDR2 as FQGNSA. The CDR3 loop spans 14 amino acids. V lost 7 bases and J lost 0, with 13 bases in between. This TCR was sampled from a human donor who donated a stem cell graft to a child with acute myeloid leukemia. Sample: PBMCs from the stem cell graft donor, taken from the stem cell graft. The genes are TRBV7-2 and TRBJ2-7, with a weak D call TRBD2 (6 bases). In nucleotides, the CDR3 is TGTGCCAGCACCACTGGCGGGACCTCCTACGAGCAGTACTTC. Its protein is CASTTGGTSYEQYF.